This T cell receptor (beta chain) was recovered during a study of T cells in Graves' hyperthyroidism and ophthalmopathy. The CDR3 regions of TCR beta were amplified from RNA transcripts. The TCR CDR3 first-round RT-PCR relied on the HTBI primer set. A single record per CDR3 protein comes from TCRdb applying MiXCR to the multiplex PCR reads. The table lists 500,000 to 550,000 distinct CDR3 sequences, roughly 21% of them singletons, with roughly 47% in the top ten. V dropped 2 bases and J dropped 0 bases, with 5 bases sitting between them. Germline V gene data show CDR1 as KGHSH and CDR2 as LQKENI. The CDR3 spans 14 residues. This clonotype has at least ten counts.

This TCR was recovered from a man aged 40-49 years with Graves' ophthalmopathy. V and J are TRBV18 and TRBJ1-5; D is uncertain. Sequences were obtained from blood. The CDR3, as DNA: TGTGCCAGCTCACCAAAGGGTAGCAATCAGCCCCAGCATTTT. Protein product: CASSPKGSNQPQHF.